This T cell receptor (beta chain) stems from a study of cytomegalovirus exposure and HLA in healthy donors (dated by TCRdb to about 2017). With regard to the full study: In an earlier analysis of some 610 of the donors, 250 to 350 Gb of sequence data and 100 million or so unique TCR beta sequences from 150 million to 200 million T cells were reported. Roughly 300 gigabases of sequencing data and 75 million to 85 million unique TCR sequences made up an early release that covered about 640 HLA-typed donors. The genetic ancestry cluster associated with self-reported Caucasian donors included over 80% of the 300 to 450 genotyped donors. The study aimed to test whether cataloging public T cell receptors could reveal signatures of past pathogen exposure. Using immunosequencing, the study profiled T cell repertoires from about 650 subjects and related those repertoires to cytomegalovirus serostatus. Besides the first cohort of some 670 subjects, a separate validation cohort made up of roughly 120 different subjects was used. The study combined high-throughput TCR immunosequencing, statistical association of individual TCRs with disease status, and machine learning to predict cytomegalovirus infection status. To study patterns of TCR occurrence, a later analysis re-analyzed previously published TCR beta repertoires from 650 to 750 donors and added high-resolution HLA genotyping. Rather than drawing on any new phenotypic data, the later analysis identified candidate immune exposures from TCR beta sequences and the way those sequences occurred across donors. An earlier analysis of around 640 of the donors used high-throughput TCR beta sequencing to judge whether each TCR beta V gene segment behaved as functional or pseudogenic. Alongside the repertoire data, information on donor age, sex, ethnicity and CMV serostatus was compiled. Genome-wide SNP genotypes for about 60% of the 666 donors were used in a later genetic analysis, which treated that subset as a discovery cohort. All discovery cohort repertoires had been generated using a single sequencing platform. Class I and class II HLA loci were covered by the typing at four-digit resolution. The number of donors typed differed by locus, with about 629-630 for A, B, C, DRB1 and DQB1, around 520 for DQA1, some 570 for DPA1, and some 440 for DPB1. Several DR-DQ haplotypes were treated as single units for association and clustering because of strong linkage in the cohort. On average, around 200,000 unique TCR beta nucleotide sequences were sequenced per donor among 350 to 400 genotyped donors of the cohort, with roughly 18% of those sequences being non-productive. What the research found in general, with its limitations: HLA typing was unavailable for some donors at each locus, so association tests used only the typed subset. In vitro tests confirmed that three of the cytomegalovirus-associated TCR beta chains recognize cytomegalovirus antigens. According to a later analysis, most CMV-associated TCR beta chains appeared to be HLA-restricted, and the HLA associations seemed to be driven largely by CMV exposure. A group of highly shared sequence variants was considered likely to be a technical artifact of the sequencing pipeline. Linkage disequilibrium might explain the correlated functional status among segregating V segments, but an unknown experimental factor could not be excluded. This cohort had only TCR beta chains sequenced, and the lack of alpha or paired-chain data limited which features could be detected. Roughly uniform sequencing depth across donors was assumed in presence/absence analyses, although this assumption may not hold. The authors suggested that the approach could potentially be extended to other disease states and immunological phenotypes. A further reported finding was that TCR beta sequences accurately predicted the HLA-A and HLA-B alleles for most subjects in the first cohort. Broadly in line with IMGT annotations, most TCR beta V segments showed up in productive rearrangements about 87% or about 30% of the time in an earlier analysis of 587 of the donors. Several of the top co-occurrence clusters appeared to be linked to parvovirus B19, influenza, CMV and Epstein-Barr virus, according to a later analysis. Because counts were too low, about 15 rarely observed V segments, including chromosome 9 orphons, were left out of the earlier analysis of some 640 of the donors. Most TCR sequences were seen in very few donors, while some public TCRs were found in many individuals. Compared with the roughly 720-donor mean, donors in an Asian-associated ancestry cluster had fewer N-insertions in productive TCRs, according to a later genetic analysis. A total of about 180 TCR beta chains were listed by the study as associated with cytomegalovirus. The classifier was reported to diagnose cytomegalovirus status with high specificity and sensitivity in both the original cohort and the validation cohort. In a later analysis, 16,951 TCR beta sequences were associated with specific HLA alleles at a false discovery rate of 0.05. A later analysis found that TCR association rates varied across HLA loci, with DRB1 alleles showing the most associated TCRs and HLA-C alleles the fewest. Strong co-occurrence of HLA alleles, especially DR and DQ, made assigning TCR associations to individual alleles difficult. Because the 87-base-pair reads could not distinguish some IMGT-functional V segments, including TRBV6-2 and TRBV6-3, those segments were excluded. In a later analysis, HLA-associated TCR beta chains were found to be more clonally expanded and to have lower generation probabilities than equally common non-associated chains. The only immune exposure information available for the cohort was CMV serostatus. A later genetic analysis associated a missense DCLRE1C variant with V-gene and J-gene trimming of TCR beta chains, and an independent cohort replicated the association.

CDR1 and CDR2 (KGHSY, FQNENV) derive from the germline V gene. Its CDR3 holds 17 amino acids, cysteine through phenylalanine. Only the CDR3 DNA is retained, 51 bases long and in frame from the first base. V loses 0 bases, J loses 1 base, and the germline ends lie 15 bases apart. In total, approximately 700 healthy bone marrow donors made up the cohort. At the time of sampling, all cohort members were nominally healthy, though unrecorded immune exposures were likely present. The donor was CMV seropositive and was included in the group of 250 to 300 seropositive cohort members. A peripheral blood sample was provided by each donor, and peripheral blood mononuclear cells were used for TCR beta sequencing. Genomic DNA extraction from the blood cell samples was performed with the Qiagen DNeasy Blood Extraction Kit. There are a few counts of this clone. It lacks a known antigen. The record has no base qualities; no much larger clone is one base away.

To prepare the library, the immunoSEQ multiplex PCR assay was applied. For the multiplex PCR, a mixture combining 60 forward primers for TCR Vbeta segments and 13 reverse primers for TCR Jbeta segments was used. A multiplex PCR assay on genomic DNA amplified the CDR3 region of rearranged TCR beta genes. Amplified TCR beta libraries were sequenced as 87-base-pair reads on the Illumina HiSeq System. As for the authors' bioinformatics: In a later analysis, roughly 80 million unique TCR beta chains were counted across the 650 to 750 repertoires, and roughly 9.9 million of these chains were shared by at least two donors. Raw reads were error-corrected and collapsed into unique sequences by a nearest-neighbor algorithm in which closely related sequences were merged to remove PCR and sequencing errors. CDR3 sequences were aligned to IMGT reference sequences to assign V, D and J gene segments. For a sequence to be retained, a match of at least six nucleotides was required to both a V gene segment and a J gene segment. Rearrangements were called productive when the CDR3 lacked stop codons and stayed in frame with V and J; all others were non-productive. CDR3 was defined according to IMGT convention as the region running from the second conserved V-encoded cysteine to the conserved J-encoded phenylalanine. The earlier analysis of about 530 of the donors excluded any sequence lacking an unambiguous match to a single V gene segment. An earlier analysis of 500 to 600 of the donors classified V segments as functional when productive rearrangements were above 56.7% and as segregating when the standard deviation between donors was above 5%. To diagnose cytomegalovirus status from the catalog of TCR beta chain sequences, a statistical classification framework was built. In a later analysis, V and J genes were assigned by comparing TCR nucleotide sequences against IMGT/GENE-DB human TR gene sequences. The TCRdist pipeline was used in a later analysis to assign CDR3 sequences and most-parsimonious VDJ recombination scenarios. A later analysis defined each TCR beta chain by its CDR3 amino acid sequence plus V-gene family, and excluded reads lacking a unique V-gene family. As a way to deal with suspected cross-contamination and a sequencing artifact, a later analysis dropped 450 to 600 nucleotide sequences that were highly shared and had low generation probability. In a later analysis, a clonal expansion index for each public chain was calculated from normalized within-repertoire ranks of inferred template counts. Generation probabilities in a later analysis came from a VDJ recombination model fitted to out-of-frame rearrangements, and those results were checked against IGoR. Hypergeometric tests were used in a later analysis to score TCR-TCR, TCR-HLA and TCR-CMV co-occurrence, with a repertoire-size bias correction applied to the TCR pairs. To estimate false discovery rates, a later analysis permuted the HLA or CMV assignments 20 times. In a later analysis, co-occurring TCRs were grouped using DBSCAN, with TCRdist sequence similarity added in when clustering inside HLA-allele-positive subsets. For co-occurrence clustering, repertoires with fewer than 30,000 or more than 120,000 public chains were excluded, along with five repertoires with anomalous nucleotide sharing. Not all clones reach the TCRdb copy of this immuneACCESS table, which keeps in-frame sequences only. Checked studies attribute under half of the gap to unresolved V genes and leave the rest unexplained. V, J and clone size are taken as reported in that table, and D and trimming were inferred from the DNA itself. The sample table lists tens of thousands of clones, more than 55% of them with a count of one. The top ten hold 20% to 25% of the sample.

The source is a woman in her fifties or sixties in good health and CMV-seropositive. Input material: PBMCs. The V and J segments used are TRBV16 and TRBJ1-1, and the D gene may be TRBD1, 5 bases matching. The nucleotide sequence reads as follows: TGTGCCAGCAGCCAATCATGGCGGGGGAGAAAGAACACTGAAGCTTTCTTT. Its amino acids are CASSQSWRGRKNTEAFF.